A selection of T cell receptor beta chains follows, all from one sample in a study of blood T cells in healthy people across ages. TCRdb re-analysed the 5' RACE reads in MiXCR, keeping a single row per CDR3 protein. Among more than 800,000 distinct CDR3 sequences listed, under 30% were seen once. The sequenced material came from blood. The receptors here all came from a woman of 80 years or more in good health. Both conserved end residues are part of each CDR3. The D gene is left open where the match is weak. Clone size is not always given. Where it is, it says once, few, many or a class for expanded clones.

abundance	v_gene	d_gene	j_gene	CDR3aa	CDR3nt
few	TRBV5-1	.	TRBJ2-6	CASSLAGQNPSLGANVLTF	TGCGCCAGCAGCTTGGCCGGGCAGAATCCTTCTCTAGGGGCCAACGTCCTGACTTTC
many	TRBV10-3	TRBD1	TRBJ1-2	CAIAPLTTGGGSYGYTF	TGTGCCATCGCCCCACTCACGACAGGGGGCGGGAGCTATGGCTACACCTTC
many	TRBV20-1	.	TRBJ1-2	CSARENSYGYTF	TGCAGTGCTAGAGAGAACAGCTATGGCTACACCTTC
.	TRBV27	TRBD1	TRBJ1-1	CASSLLGTGVSTEAFF	TGTGCCAGCAGTTTACTAGGGACAGGGGTTAGCACTGAAGCTTTCTTT
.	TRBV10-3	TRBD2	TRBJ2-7	CAIRGSSGGGNEQYF	TGTGCCATCAGAGGCTCTAGCGGGGGGGGGAATGAGCAGTACTTC
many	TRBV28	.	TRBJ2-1	CAAREGGRYNEQFF	TGTGCCGCAAGAGAGGGGGGAAGATACAATGAGCAGTTCTTC
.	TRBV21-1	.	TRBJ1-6	CASSKEIGQGRAYNSPLHF	TGTGCCAGCAGCAAAGAGATCGGACAGGGACGGGCCTATAATTCACCCCTCCACTTT
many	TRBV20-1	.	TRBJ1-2	CSAREGFRIYGYTF	TGCAGTGCGAGGGAGGGCTTTAGGATCTATGGCTACACCTTC
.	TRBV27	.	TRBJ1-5	CASSLAGSGSNQPQHF	TGTGCCAGCAGTTTAGCTGGGTCGGGAAGCAATCAGCCCCAGCATTTT
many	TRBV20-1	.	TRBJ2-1	CSARARVLGVRDEQFF	TGCAGTGCTAGAGCCAGGGTACTAGGGGTGAGGGATGAGCAGTTCTTC
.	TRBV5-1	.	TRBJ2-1	CASSALATGHNEQFF	TGCGCCAGCAGCGCTCTAGCGACTGGCCACAATGAGCAGTTCTTC
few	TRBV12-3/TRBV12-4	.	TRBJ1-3	CASSFRGTGNTIYF	TGTGCCAGCAGCTTTAGGGGAACCGGAAACACCATATATTTT
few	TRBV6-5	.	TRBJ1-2	CASRADRLYGYTF	TGTGCCAGCAGGGCCGACAGACTCTATGGCTACACCTTC
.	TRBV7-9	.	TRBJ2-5	CASSLGAVEEKTQYF	TGTGCCAGCAGCTTAGGAGCGGTAGAAGAGAAGACCCAGTACTTC
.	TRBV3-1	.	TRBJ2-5	CASSQMDRYAGETQYF	TGTGCCAGCAGCCAAATGGACAGATACGCGGGGGAGACCCAGTACTTC
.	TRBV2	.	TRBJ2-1	CASGRQTRGNEQFF	TGTGCCAGCGGAAGACAGACCCGAGGGAATGAGCAGTTCTTC
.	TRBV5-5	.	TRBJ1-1	CASSSSGEAFF	TGTGCCAGCAGCTCCTCAGGGGAGGCTTTCTTT
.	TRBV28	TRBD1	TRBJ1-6	CASRLMFRDRANSPLHF	TGTGCCAGCAGGCTTATGTTCCGGGACAGAGCAAATTCACCCCTCCACTTT
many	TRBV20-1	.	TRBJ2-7	CSALPTGLPYEQYF	TGCAGTGCTCTCCCTACAGGGCTCCCCTACGAGCAGTACTTC
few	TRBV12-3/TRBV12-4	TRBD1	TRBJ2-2	CASSRPGQISLDTGELFF	TGTGCCAGCTCACGACCGGGACAGATATCGCTCGACACCGGGGAGCTGTTTTTT
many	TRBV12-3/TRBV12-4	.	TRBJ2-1	CASSSSGSRGEQFF	TGTGCCAGCAGTTCGTCGGGGTCTCGGGGTGAGCAGTTCTTC
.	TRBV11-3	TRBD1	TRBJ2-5	CASSSRQGVETQYF	TGTGCCAGCAGCTCCCGACAGGGCGTGGAGACCCAGTACTTC
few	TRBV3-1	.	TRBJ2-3	CASTRGALGTDTQYF	TGTGCCAGCACTCGCGGGGCCTTGGGGACAGATACGCAGTATTTT
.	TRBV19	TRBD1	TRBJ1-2	CACKLGQGTFYGYTF	TGTGCCTGCAAACTAGGACAGGGGACGTTCTATGGCTACACCTTC
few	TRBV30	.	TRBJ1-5	CAWSVRGSSNQPQHF	TGTGCCTGGAGTGTAAGAGGGAGCAGCAATCAGCCCCAGCATTTT
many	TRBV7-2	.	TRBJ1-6	CASSSGLHNSPLHF	TGTGCCAGCAGTTCGGGGCTGCATAATTCACCCCTCCACTTT
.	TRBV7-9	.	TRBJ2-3	CASSFPDTQYF	TGTGCCAGCAGCTTCCCCGATACGCAGTATTTT
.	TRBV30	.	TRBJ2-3	CAWTTQYTDTQYF	TGTGCCTGGACGACTCAATATACAGATACGCAGTATTTT
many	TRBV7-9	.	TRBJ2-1	CASSFSGGIDEQFF	TGTGCCAGCAGCTTTAGCGGAGGGATCGATGAGCAGTTCTTC
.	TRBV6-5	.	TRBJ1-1	CASSYGREAFF	TGTGCCAGCAGTTACGGAAGGGAAGCTTTCTTT
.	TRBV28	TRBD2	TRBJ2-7	CASSASGGVYEQYF	TGTGCCAGCAGTGCCAGCGGGGGGGTCTACGAGCAGTACTTC
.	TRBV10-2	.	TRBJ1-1	CASSPSAQMNTEAFF	TGCGCCAGCAGTCCCTCGGCGCAGATGAACACTGAAGCTTTCTTT
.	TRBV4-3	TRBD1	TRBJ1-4	CASSRTGVANEKLFF	TGCGCCAGCAGCCGAACAGGGGTCGCTAATGAAAAACTGTTTTTT
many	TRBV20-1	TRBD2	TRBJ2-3	CSALGLAGTDTQYF	TGCAGTGCTTTGGGACTAGCGGGCACAGATACGCAGTATTTT
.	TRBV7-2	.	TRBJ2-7	CASSLAGYRYEQYF	TGTGCCAGCAGCTTAGCAGGGTACCGCTACGAGCAGTACTTC
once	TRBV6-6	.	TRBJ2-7	CASSPPERGRIYEQYF	TGTGCCAGCTCACCACCAGAAAGGGGCAGAATCTACGAGCAGTACTTC
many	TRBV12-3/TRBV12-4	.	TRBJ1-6	CASSLDAESPLHF	TGTGCCAGCAGTTTGGACGCCGAATCACCCCTCCACTTT
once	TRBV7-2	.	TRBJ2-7	CASSFVGKNYEQYF	TGTGCCAGCAGCTTTGTGGGGAAGAATTACGAGCAGTACTTC
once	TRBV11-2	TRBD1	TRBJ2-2	CASSLAAGTGGTGELFF	TGTGCCAGCAGCTTAGCGGCCGGGACAGGAGGCACCGGGGAGCTGTTTTTT
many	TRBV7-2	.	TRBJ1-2	CASSRSGTQNYGYTF	TGTGCCAGCAGCCGGAGTGGGACCCAGAACTATGGCTACACCTTC
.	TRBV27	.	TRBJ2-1	CASSVEPGSYIGREFF	TGTGCCAGCAGCGTAGAGCCAGGGAGTTACATTGGGCGGGAGTTCTTC
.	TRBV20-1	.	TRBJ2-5	CSARTTGRETQYF	TGCAGTGCTAGAACCACTGGGCGGGAGACCCAGTACTTC
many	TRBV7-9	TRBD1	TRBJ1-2	CASSLEGPTGVRSYGYTF	TGTGCCAGCAGCTTGGAAGGACCGACAGGGGTGAGGTCGTATGGCTACACCTTC
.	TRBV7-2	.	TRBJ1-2	CASSLQQGKNYGYTF	TGTGCCAGCAGCCTCCAACAGGGAAAAAACTATGGCTACACCTTC
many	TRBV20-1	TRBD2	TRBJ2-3	CSARDSGGADTQYF	TGCAGTGCTAGAGATTCCGGGGGGGCAGATACGCAGTATTTT
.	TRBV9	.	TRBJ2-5	CASSVGRGSAIYGQYF	TGTGCCAGTAGCGTAGGAAGAGGGTCGGCAATCTACGGGCAGTACTTC
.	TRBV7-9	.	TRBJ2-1	CAYAAGGQINKQFF	TGTGCCTACGCTGCCGGGGGGCAGATAAATAAGCAGTTCTTC
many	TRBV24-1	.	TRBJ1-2	CATSDLQLNYGYTF	TGTGCCACCAGTGATTTACAACTCAACTATGGCTACACCTTC
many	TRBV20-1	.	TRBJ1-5	CSAKTQSAQHF	TGCAGTGCTAAAACCCAGTCAGCCCAGCATTTT
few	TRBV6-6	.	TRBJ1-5	CASSPRVDQPQHF	TGTGCCAGCAGCCCGAGAGTAGATCAGCCCCAGCATTTT
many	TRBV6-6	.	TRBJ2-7	CASTLGPLKGHPGEQYF	TGTGCCAGCACCCTAGGCCCCTTGAAGGGGCACCCGGGAGAGCAGTACTTC
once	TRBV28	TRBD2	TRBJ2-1	CASESAGGRSEQFF	TGTGCCAGCGAGTCTGCGGGGGGGAGGAGTGAGCAGTTCTTC
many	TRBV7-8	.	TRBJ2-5	CASSRRSVGPEETQYF	TGTGCCAGCAGCAGACGTTCAGTAGGACCCGAAGAGACCCAGTACTTC
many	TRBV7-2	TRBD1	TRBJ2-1	CASTPGQGARDEQFF	TGTGCCAGCACCCCAGGACAGGGGGCCAGGGATGAGCAGTTCTTC